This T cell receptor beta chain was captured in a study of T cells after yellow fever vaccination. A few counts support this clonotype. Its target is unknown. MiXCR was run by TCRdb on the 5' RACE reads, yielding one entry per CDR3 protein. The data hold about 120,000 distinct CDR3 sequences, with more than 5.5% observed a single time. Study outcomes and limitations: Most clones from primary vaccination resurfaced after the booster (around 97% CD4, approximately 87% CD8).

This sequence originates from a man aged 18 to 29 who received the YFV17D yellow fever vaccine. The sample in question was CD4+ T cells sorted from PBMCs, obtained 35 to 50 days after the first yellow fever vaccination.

The CDR3 protein is CASSEQGESSGNTIYF. The CDR3 DNA reads TGTGCCAGCTCAGAGCAGGGGGAGAGCTCTGGAAACACCATATATTTT. The V gene is TRBV18, the J gene TRBJ1-3; TRBD1 matches at 7 bases. Trimming at V came to 5 bases and at J to 0 bases, leaving 7 bases not matched to a gene. This CDR3 has 16 amino acids. CDR1 and CDR2 from the germline V gene are KGHSH and LQKENI.